This TCR beta chain was profiled in a study of blood T cells in healthy people across ages. It was with a sample-barcoded 5' primer and a J-beta primer mix that a second PCR of roughly 6 to 12 cycles was run. TCRdb re-called the 5' RACE reads through MiXCR, storing one row per CDR3 protein. The repertoire has 1.5 million to 2 million distinct CDR3 sequences, just under 50% of them found once; the top ten carry approximately 2.1%. This clonotype appeared a few times. This CDR3 spans 12 amino acids. The germline V gene encodes CDR1 DFQATT and CDR2 SNEGSKA (reference sequence). Trimming removed 4 bases at V and 4 bases at J, with 8 bases between.

The V call is TRBV20-1, the J call TRBJ1-5, with D perhaps matching TRBD1 (6 bases). The TCR was taken from a woman aged 35 to 49 in good health. What was sequenced was blood. DNA for the CDR3: TGCAGTGCTAAAACAGGGAATCAGCCCCAGCATTTT. It codes for CSAKTGNQPQHF.